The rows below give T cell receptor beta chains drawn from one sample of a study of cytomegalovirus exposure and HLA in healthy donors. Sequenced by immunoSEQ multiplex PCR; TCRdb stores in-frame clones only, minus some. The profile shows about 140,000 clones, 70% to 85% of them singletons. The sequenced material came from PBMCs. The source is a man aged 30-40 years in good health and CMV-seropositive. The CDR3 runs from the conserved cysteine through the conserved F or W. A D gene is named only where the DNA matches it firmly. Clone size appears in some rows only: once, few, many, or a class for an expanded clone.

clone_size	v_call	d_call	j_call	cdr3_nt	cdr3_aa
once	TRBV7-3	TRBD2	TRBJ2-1	TGTGCCAGCAGCTCCCCCACAGGGACTAGCGGGATTAGCAATGAGCAGTTCTTC	CASSSPTGTSGISNEQFF
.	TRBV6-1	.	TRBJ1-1	TGTGCCAGCAGTGACCTCGGGGACACTGAAGCTTTCTTT	CASSDLGDTEAFF
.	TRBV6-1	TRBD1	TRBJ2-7	TGTGCCAGCAGCACCGGGACAGTCCCTAACGAGCAGTACTTC	CASSTGTVPNEQYF
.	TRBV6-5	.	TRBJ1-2	TGTGCCAGCAGGCCCGGGGGGGGCGCCTATGGCTACACCTTC	CASRPGGGAYGYTF
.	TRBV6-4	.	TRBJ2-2	TGTGCCAGCAGTGTAGAGACAGACACCGGGGAGCTGTTTTTT	CASSVETDTGELFF
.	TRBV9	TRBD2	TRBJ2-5	TGTGCCAGCAGCGTAGCAGGGCTAGCGGGGGGGCAAGAGACCCAGTACTTC	CASSVAGLAGGQETQYF
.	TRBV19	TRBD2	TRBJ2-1	TGTGCCAGCGTGGACCGCGGACTAGCCTCCAATGAGCAGTTCTTC	CASVDRGLASNEQFF
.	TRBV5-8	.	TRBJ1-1	TGTGCCAGCAGCTTGCTCAACAGGGCCGGCGCTGAAGCTTTCTTT	CASSLLNRAGAEAFF
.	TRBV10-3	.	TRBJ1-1	TGTGCCATCAGGAGCCAGGGGAACACTGAAGCTTTCTTT	CAIRSQGNTEAFF
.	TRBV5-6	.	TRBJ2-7	TGTGCCAGCAGTTTTTTCAAGCAGAAGGCGGCATACGAGCAGTACTTC	CASSFFKQKAAYEQYF
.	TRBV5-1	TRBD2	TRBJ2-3	TGCGCCAGCAGCCCCGGGACTAGCTATACGCAGTATTTT	CASSPGTSYTQYF
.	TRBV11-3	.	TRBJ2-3	TGTGCCAGCAGCCAGCGCCGGGACTTAGCCACAGATACGCAGTATTTT	CASSQRRDLATDTQYF
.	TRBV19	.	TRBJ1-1	TGTGCCAGTAGTATATTAGGGCCAGGGAACGCTTTCTTT	CASSILGPGNAFF
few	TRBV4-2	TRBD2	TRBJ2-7	TGTGCCAGCAGCCAGACTAGCGGGAGCTCCTACGAGCAGTACTTC	CASSQTSGSSYEQYF
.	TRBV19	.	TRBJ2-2	TGTGCCAGTAGCACCCAGGGCACTAACACCGGGGAGCTGTTTTTT	CASSTQGTNTGELFF
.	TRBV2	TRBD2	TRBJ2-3	TGTGCCAGCAGGCGGGGCGGGGGTAGCACAGATACGCAGTATTTT	CASRRGGGSTDTQYF
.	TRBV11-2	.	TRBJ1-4	TGTGCCAGCAGCTTAGAGGGGGGGTCGGCAACTAATGAAAAACTGTTTTTT	CASSLEGGSATNEKLFF
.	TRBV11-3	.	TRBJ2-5	TGTGCCAGCAGCGCGAGCGGAGAGACCCAGTACTTC	CASSASGETQYF
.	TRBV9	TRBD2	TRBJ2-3	TGTGCCAGCAGTCTTACCGGGACTAGCATCACAGATACGCAGTATTTT	CASSLTGTSITDTQYF
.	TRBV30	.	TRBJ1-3	TGTGCCTGGGGAACAGGACGCTCTGGAAACACCATATATTTT	CAWGTGRSGNTIYF